This T cell receptor beta chain was documented in a study of T cell responses to AZD1222 COVID-19 vaccine. Repertoires were generated with immunoSEQ multiplex PCR, while TCRdb's copy carries only in-frame clones and drops some. Here the sample spans tens of thousands of clones, nearly 90% being singletons. General observations from the study: Repertoires were collected only later (after the peak T cell response had occurred). Most donors were white British, females outnumbered males, and clonal diversity was possibly underestimated. Reportedly, nearly half of unique spike TCRs recognized epitopes outside B.1.351/B.1.1.7 mutations. Baseline serology detected seropositivity in only a handful of AZD1222 recipients.

Remarks on this clone: The antigen remains undetermined.

The CDR3 is made up of 16 amino acids. The ends were cut back, 0 bases at V and 0 bases at J, with 11 bases in the middle. Germline assignment: CDR1 LGHNA and CDR2 YSLEER. The rearrangement joins TRBV4-3 to TRBJ1-1, with D possibly matching TRBD1 (6 bases). The receptor was derived from an adult in good health. The input for sequencing was peripheral blood, taken on day 0 of MenACWY control vaccination. The CDR3 reads CASSQDRGTLNTEAFF. The CDR3 nucleotides read TGCGCCAGCAGCCAAGATAGGGGGACCTTGAACACTGAAGCTTTCTTT.